The source of this TCR beta chain is a study of blood T cell repertoires in COVID-19. Study details: Whether acute or convalescent, the COVID-19 samples came from the United States, Italy and Spain. In each case, the material was cDNA or gDNA derived from T cells, B-cell-depleted T cells, or PBMCs.

This clone showed up just once. Those enrolled in Seattle joined during active infection and were followed longitudinally afterward. As originally analysed: Scientists estimated how many nucleated cells there were by amplifying reference gene primers. Some clones are missing from TCRdb's copy, which holds only in-frame ones; the method was immunoSEQ multiplex PCR. The DNA gave D and trimming, while V, J and clone size come from that table. The repertoire holds about 170,000 clones, with approximately 85% as singletons. V was pared by 6 bases and J by 4 bases, with 15 bases between. This CDR3 contains 14 residues. Germline CDR1 reads SGHTA; CDR2 reads FQGNSA.

The chain couples TRBV7-2 to TRBJ1-2, with D hard to call. The specimen sequenced was peripheral blood. This TCR derives from a woman aged 80 or older with COVID-19, enrolled during active disease. CDR3 residues: CASSSKTGGYGYTF. For the CDR3, the DNA is TGTGCCAGCAGTTCAAAGACGGGAGGCTATGGCTACACCTTC.